A single sample gave rise to the 10 T cell receptor beta chains below, sequenced in a study of blood T cell repertoires in COVID-19. Assay: immunoSEQ multiplex PCR; the TCRdb copy retains only in-frame clones and omits some. Seen here are over 250,000 clones, 83% observed once, and the top ten hold 8% to 10%. Input material: peripheral blood. The receptors were sampled from a woman in her fifties or sixties who had recovered from COVID-19.

This chain links TRBV7-6 with TRBJ2-7; TRBD2 agrees at 7 bases. The J segment lost 2 bases and the V segment lost 1 base, leaving 2 bases of the junction unmatched. The CDR3 contains 14 residues. Germline CDR1 SGHVS, CDR2 FNYEAQ. The CDR3 loop reads CASSLGGSAYEQYF. Written as DNA, the CDR3 is TGTGCCAGCAGCTTAGGCGGGAGCGCCTACGAGCAGTACTTC.

The genes are TRBV29-1 and TRBJ2-7, with 8 nucleotides matching TRBD1. V trimming: 7 bases; J trimming: 3 bases; junction bases outside the gene matches: 5. The length of the CDR3 is 12 residues. Germline CDR1 reads SQVTM; CDR2 reads ANQGSEA. CDR3 sequence: CSAGQGGYEQYF. Here the CDR3 DNA reads TGCAGCGCCGGACAGGGCGGCTACGAGCAGTACTTC.

As DNA, the CDR3 is TGCGCCAGCAGCCAATTAGGGGTCTACGAGCAGTACTTC. Protein: CASSQLGVYEQYF. The chain uses TRBV4-1 and TRBJ2-7; a possible D gene is TRBD1 (5 bases). Trimming cost V 2 bases and J 3 bases, with 8 bases left between them. Germline CDR1 MGHRA, CDR2 YSYEKL. There are 13 residues in the CDR3.

CDR3 sequence: CASSQAGNTGELFF. In nucleotides, the CDR3 is TGTGCCAGCAGCCAAGCGGGGAACACCGGGGAGCTGTTTTTT. J is TRBJ2-2 and V is TRBV14; D is unresolved. Germline CDR1 is SGHDN and CDR2 is FVKESK. With 1 base removed from V and 1 base from J, the gap between germline ends came to 4 bases. This CDR3 region has 14 residues. Using reference TRBV14 and TRBJ2-2 for the parts outside the CDR3, the full variable domain is EAGVTQFPSHSVIEKGQTVTLRCDPISGHDNLYWYRRVMGKEIKFLLHFVKESKQDESGMPNNRFLAERTGGTYSTLKVQPAELEDSGVYFCASSQAGNTGELFFGEGSRLTVL.

The rearrangement links TRBV2 to TRBJ2-1, with 11 positions matching TRBD2. From germline, CDR1 is SNHLY and CDR2 FYNNEI. The CDR3 loop spans 13 amino acids. Trimming took 7 bases from V and 9 from J; bases not matched to a gene: 5. The CDR3 DNA reads TGTGCCAGCAAGACTAGCGGGAAGGGTGAGCAGTTCTTC. It is translated as CASKTSGKGEQFF.

This chain connects TRBV6-5 to TRBJ1-5, with 7 bases identical to TRBD1. Germline trimming cut 0 bases from V and 1 base from J; bases unmatched to any gene: 3. The CDR3 consists of 16 residues. Germline V lookup: CDR1 MNHEY, CDR2 SVGAGI. CDR3 DNA sequence: TGTGCCAGCAGTTACTCAAGGGGGCCGAGCAATCAGCCCCAGCATTTT. This sequence encodes CASSYSRGPSNQPQHF.

The chain has TRBV5-5 and TRBJ2-3; D is undetermined. The CDR3 contains 15 residues. Per the germline V gene, CDR1 is SGHKS and CDR2 is YYEKEE (reference sequence). V lost 0 bases and J 0 bases, leaving 8 bases between the germline ends. CDR3 in DNA: TGTGCCAGCAGCTTGGGCCAGACTAGCACAGATACGCAGTATTTT. Amino acid sequence: CASSLGQTSTDTQYF.

This clone was seen more than once but under ten times. J is TRBJ1-1 and V is TRBV11-2, with TRBD1 as a possible D gene (5 bases). V was trimmed by 1 base and J by 5 bases, leaving 14 bases between them. This CDR3 comprises 15 residues. In germline, CDR1 is SGHAT, CDR2 FQNNGV. The CDR3 coding sequence is TGTGCCAGCAGCTTAGTCGCGCGGGGGTGGACTGAAGCTTTCTTT. Translation: CASSLVARGWTEAFF.

The chain joins TRBV2 to TRBJ2-7; no clear D. CDR3 length equals 13 residues. CDR1 SNHLY and CDR2 FYNNEI come from the germline V gene. V was clipped by 1 base and J by 7 bases, with 11 bases between them. DNA of the CDR3: TGTGCCAGCAGTGAAGGTCAGGTTCTAGAGCAGTACTTC. It encodes CASSEGQVLEQYF.

This chain links TRBV29-1 with TRBJ1-1; the D gene is possibly TRBD1 (6 bases). Germline assignment: CDR1 SQVTM and CDR2 ANQGSEA. This CDR3 is 15 amino acids long. V was shortened by 0 bases and J by 0 bases, with 11 bases between the two germline ends. The chain's CDR3 is CSVEEDDRMNTEAFF. The CDR3 DNA is TGCAGCGTTGAAGAAGATGACAGGATGAACACTGAAGCTTTCTTT.